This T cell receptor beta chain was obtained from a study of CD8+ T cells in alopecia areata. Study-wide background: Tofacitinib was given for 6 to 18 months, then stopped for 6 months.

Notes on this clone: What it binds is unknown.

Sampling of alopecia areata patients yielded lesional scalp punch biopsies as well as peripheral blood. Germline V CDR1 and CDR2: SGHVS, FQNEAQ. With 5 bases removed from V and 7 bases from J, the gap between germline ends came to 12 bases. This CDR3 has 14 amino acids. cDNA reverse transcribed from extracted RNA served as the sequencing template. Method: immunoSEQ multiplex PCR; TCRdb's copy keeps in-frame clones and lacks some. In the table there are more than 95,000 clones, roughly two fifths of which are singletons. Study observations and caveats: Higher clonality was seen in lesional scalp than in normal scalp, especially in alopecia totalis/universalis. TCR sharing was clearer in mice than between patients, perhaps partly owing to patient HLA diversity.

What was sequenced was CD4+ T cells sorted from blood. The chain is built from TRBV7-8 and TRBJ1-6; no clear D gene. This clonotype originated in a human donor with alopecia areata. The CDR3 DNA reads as TGTGCCAGCAGCCATTGGTCTGGGAATTCACCCCTCCACTTT. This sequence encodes CASSHWSGNSPLHF.